This is a list of T cell receptor beta chains from one sample in a study of T cell repertoires in cytomegalovirus infection. One entry per CDR3 protein results from TCRdb running MiXCR on the reads. There are just over 300,000 distinct CDR3 sequences in the sample; roughly 15% occur only once, and about 11% lies in the top ten. The sample taken for sequencing was PBMCs. The source of these receptors is a human donor in good health (CMV status not recorded). Some clones in this sample may be carry-over from other donors' samples. Each CDR3 is given with its conserved first and last residue. D genes are given only for firm matches. Clone size is shown for a subset of rows, as once, few, many or a class of expanded clone.

TRBD1 TRBJ2-2 TRBV7-9 . CASSSRRDRGTGELFF TGTGCCAGCAGCTCCCGCCGGGACAGGGGTACGGGGGAGCTGTTTTTT
TRBD1 TRBJ1-1 TRBV6-6 . CASSPQGASEAFF TGTGCCAGCAGCCCACAGGGGGCTAGCGAGGCTTTCTTT
TRBD2 TRBJ2-7 TRBV7-2 many CASSLQGRGQYF TGTGCCAGCAGCTTACAAGGGAGGGGGCAGTACTTC
. TRBJ2-4 TRBV2 few CASSYGGPPNIQYF TGTGCCAGCAGCTACGGGGGGCCGCCAAACATTCAGTACTTC
. TRBJ2-7 TRBV7-2 many CASSSGGGPYEQYF TGTGCCAGCAGCTCCGGAGGGGGACCCTACGAGCAGTACTTC
. TRBJ1-2 TRBV12-3/TRBV12-4 . CASSFGEGTGYTF TGTGCCAGCAGTTTTGGGGAGGGGACTGGCTACACCTTC
TRBD1 TRBJ1-1 TRBV3-1 . CASSQAGTGEAFF TGTGCCAGCAGCCAAGCCGGGACAGGGGAAGCTTTCTTT
TRBD2 TRBJ2-2 TRBV7-6 . CASSLPLAGGDTGELFF TGTGCCAGCAGCTTACCCCTAGCGGGGGGCGACACCGGGGAGCTGTTTTTT
. TRBJ1-5 TRBV7-3 . CASSLSKNQPQHF TGTGCCAGCAGCTTGTCAAAGAATCAGCCCCAGCATTTT
TRBD2 TRBJ2-2 TRBV7-2 many CASSPGLAGYGTGELFF TGTGCCAGCAGCCCGGGACTAGCGGGGTATGGCACCGGGGAGCTGTTTTTT
TRBD1 TRBJ1-5 TRBV7-2 many CASRPGTGVRNQPQHF TGTGCCAGCAGGCCCGGGACAGGGGTCCGCAATCAGCCCCAGCATTTT
. TRBJ2-5 TRBV6-2/TRBV6-3 many CASSQGYQETQYF TGTGCCAGCAGTCAAGGGTACCAAGAGACCCAGTACTTC
TRBD1 TRBJ2-2 TRBV11-1 few CASNSRQGWVTGELFF TGTGCCAGCAACTCTCGACAGGGATGGGTGACCGGGGAGCTGTTTTTT
. TRBJ2-5 TRBV29-1 . CSVSDGPEETQYF TGCAGCGTCTCGGACGGCCCGGAGGAGACCCAGTACTTC
TRBD1 TRBJ2-5 TRBV20-1 few CSAPGQGVGETQYF TGCAGTGCTCCTGGACAGGGTGTTGGGGAGACCCAGTACTTC
TRBD1 TRBJ1-2 TRBV6-5 . CASQARDSPYGYTF TGTGCCAGTCAGGCCCGGGACAGCCCCTATGGCTACACCTTC
. TRBJ2-2 TRBV5-4 few CASSLNPTVNTGELFF TGTGCCAGCAGCTTGAATCCGACTGTCAACACCGGGGAGCTGTTTTTT
. TRBJ2-7 TRBV4-3 few CASSQGRDGYEQYF TGCGCCAGCAGCCAAGGCAGGGATGGGTACGAGCAGTACTTC
. TRBJ2-5 TRBV20-1 . CSARDRTRQETQYF TGCAGTGCTAGAGATCGAACTAGGCAAGAGACCCAGTACTTC
TRBD1 TRBJ1-1 TRBV7-9 few CASSEGTGAAFF TGTGCCAGCAGCGAAGGGACAGGGGCAGCTTTCTTT
. TRBJ2-7 TRBV7-2 many CASSLYREAYEQYF TGTGCCAGCAGCTTGTACAGGGAGGCCTACGAGCAGTACTTC
. TRBJ1-6 TRBV6-4 . CASRKDPGDSPLHF TGTGCCAGCAGGAAGGATCCGGGGGATTCACCCCTCCACTTT
TRBD1 TRBJ1-2 TRBV6-5 few CASSSGQGVKGYTF TGTGCCAGCAGTTCGGGACAGGGTGTTAAGGGCTACACCTTC
TRBD1 TRBJ2-1 TRBV27 few CASSSGQGADEQFF TGTGCCAGCAGCTCGGGACAGGGGGCGGATGAGCAGTTCTTC
TRBD1 TRBJ1-6 TRBV11-2 few CASSPRGPAGRTLHF TGTGCCAGCAGCCCAAGGGGGCCAGCTGGGAGGACCCTCCACTTT
TRBD2 TRBJ2-5 TRBV12-3/TRBV12-4 few CASSLHGLAAETQYF TGTGCCAGCAGTTTGCACGGACTAGCGGCTGAGACCCAGTACTTC
. TRBJ2-7 TRBV10-3 . CAIRGGKGYEQYF TGTGCCATCAGAGGGGGAAAGGGCTACGAGCAGTACTTC
TRBD2 TRBJ2-7 TRBV18 few CASSLQKRTSSAYEQYF TGTGCCAGCTCACTCCAAAAGCGGACTAGCTCAGCCTACGAGCAGTACTTC
. TRBJ1-5 TRBV7-9 few CASSLGADSAVNQPQHF TGTGCCAGCAGCTTAGGGGCCGACAGCGCCGTCAATCAGCCCCAGCATTTT